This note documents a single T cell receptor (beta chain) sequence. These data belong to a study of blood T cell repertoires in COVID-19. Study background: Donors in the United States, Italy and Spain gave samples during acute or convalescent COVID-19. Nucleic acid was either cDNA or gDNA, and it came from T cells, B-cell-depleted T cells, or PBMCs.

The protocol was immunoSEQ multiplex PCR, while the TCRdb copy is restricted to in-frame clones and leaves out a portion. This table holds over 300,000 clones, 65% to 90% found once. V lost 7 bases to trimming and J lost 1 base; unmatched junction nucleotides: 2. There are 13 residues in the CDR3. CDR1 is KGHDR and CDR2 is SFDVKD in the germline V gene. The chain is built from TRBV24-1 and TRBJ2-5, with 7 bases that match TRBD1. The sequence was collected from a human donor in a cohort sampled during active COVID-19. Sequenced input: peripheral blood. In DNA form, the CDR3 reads TGTGCCACCAGCGGGACAGCCCAAGAGACCCAGTACTTC. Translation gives CATSGTAQETQYF.